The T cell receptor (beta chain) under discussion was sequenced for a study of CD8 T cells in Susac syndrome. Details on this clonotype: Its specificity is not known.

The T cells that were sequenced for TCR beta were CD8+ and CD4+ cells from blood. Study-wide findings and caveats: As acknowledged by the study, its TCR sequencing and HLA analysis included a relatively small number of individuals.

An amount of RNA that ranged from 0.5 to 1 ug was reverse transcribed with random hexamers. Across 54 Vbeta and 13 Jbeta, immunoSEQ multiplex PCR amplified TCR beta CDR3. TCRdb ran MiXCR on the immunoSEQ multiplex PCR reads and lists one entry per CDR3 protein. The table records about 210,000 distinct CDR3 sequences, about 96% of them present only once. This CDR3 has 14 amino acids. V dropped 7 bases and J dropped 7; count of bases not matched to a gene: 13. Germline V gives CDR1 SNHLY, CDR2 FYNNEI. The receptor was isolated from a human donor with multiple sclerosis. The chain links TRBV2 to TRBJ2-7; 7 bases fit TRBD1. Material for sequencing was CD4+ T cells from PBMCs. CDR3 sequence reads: CASNRDRAFGEQYF. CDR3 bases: TGTGCCAGCAACCGAGACAGGGCGTTTGGTGAGCAGTACTTC.